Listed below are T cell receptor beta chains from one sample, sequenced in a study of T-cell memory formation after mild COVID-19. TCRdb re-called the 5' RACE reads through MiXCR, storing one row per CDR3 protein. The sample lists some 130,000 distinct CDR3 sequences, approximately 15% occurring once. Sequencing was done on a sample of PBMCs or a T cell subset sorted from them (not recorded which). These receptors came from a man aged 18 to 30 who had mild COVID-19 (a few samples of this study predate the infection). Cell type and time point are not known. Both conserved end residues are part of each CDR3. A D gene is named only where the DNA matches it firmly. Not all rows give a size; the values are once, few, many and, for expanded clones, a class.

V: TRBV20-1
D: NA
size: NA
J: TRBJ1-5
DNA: TGCAGTGCTATTCGACAGGTTAATCAGCCCCAGCATTTT
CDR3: CSAIRQVNQPQHF

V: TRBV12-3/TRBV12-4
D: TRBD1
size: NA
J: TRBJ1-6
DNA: TGTGCCAGCAGTTTGCGGACAGGGTGGGATTCACCCCTCCACTTT
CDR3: CASSLRTGWDSPLHF

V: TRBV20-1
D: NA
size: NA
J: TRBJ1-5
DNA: TGCAGTGGGTTGCCGGGGAGGGGTAATCAGCCCCAGCATTTT
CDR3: CSGLPGRGNQPQHF

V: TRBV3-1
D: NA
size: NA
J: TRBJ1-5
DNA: TGTGCCAGCAGCCCGGTGGGGGGCGGGGATCAGCCCCAGCATTTT
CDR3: CASSPVGGGDQPQHF

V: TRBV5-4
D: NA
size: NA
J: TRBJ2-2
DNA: TGTGCCAGCAGCTTAAGTCACGCCGGGGAGCTGTTTTTT
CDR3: CASSLSHAGELFF

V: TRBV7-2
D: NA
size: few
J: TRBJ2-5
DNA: TGTGCCAGCAGCTTTGACAGACAAGAGACCCAGTACTTC
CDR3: CASSFDRQETQYF

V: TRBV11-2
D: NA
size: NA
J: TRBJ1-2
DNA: TGTGCCAGCAGCTGGGGGGAACATTCCTATGGCTACACCTTC
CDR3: CASSWGEHSYGYTF

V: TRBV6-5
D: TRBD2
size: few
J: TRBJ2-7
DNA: TGTGCCAGCAAACTAGCGGGCTCCTACGAGCAGTACTTC
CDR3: CASKLAGSYEQYF

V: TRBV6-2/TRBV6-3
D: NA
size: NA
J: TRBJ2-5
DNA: TGTGCCAGCAACACGGGACACTTGGCTGGGGAGACCCAGTACTTC
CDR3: CASNTGHLAGETQYF

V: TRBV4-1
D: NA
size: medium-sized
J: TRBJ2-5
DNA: TGCGCCAGCAGCCACCCCGGGCTTAGGGGGGGGGCGTTCCAAGAGACCCAGTACTTC
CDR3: CASSHPGLRGGAFQETQYF

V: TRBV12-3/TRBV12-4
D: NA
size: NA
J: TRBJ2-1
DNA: TGTGCCAGCAGCCTGTTGACCGAGTACAATGAGCAGTTCTTC
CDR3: CASSLLTEYNEQFF

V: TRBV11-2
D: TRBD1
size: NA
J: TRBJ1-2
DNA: TGTGCCAGCAGCTTACAGGGGGCGCGAGGCTATTTCTTC
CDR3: CASSLQGARGYFF

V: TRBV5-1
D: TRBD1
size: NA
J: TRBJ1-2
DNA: TGCGCCAGCAGCTTGGAAGGAGCGACAGGGGAAGGAGGCTACACCTTC
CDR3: CASSLEGATGEGGYTF

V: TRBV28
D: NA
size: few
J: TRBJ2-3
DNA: TGTGCCAGCAGTCCCCCGGGAGTACGAAGTCCGGGTACGCAGTATTTT
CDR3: CASSPPGVRSPGTQYF

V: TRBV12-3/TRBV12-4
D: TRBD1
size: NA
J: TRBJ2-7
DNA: TGTGCCAGCAGACCCGGGACAGGTCTAAACGAGCAGTACTTC
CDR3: CASRPGTGLNEQYF

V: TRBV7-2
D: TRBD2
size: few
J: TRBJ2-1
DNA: TGTGCCAGCAGCCGACAGGGTAGCGGGGGGGGCAATGAGCAGTTCTTC
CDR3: CASSRQGSGGGNEQFF

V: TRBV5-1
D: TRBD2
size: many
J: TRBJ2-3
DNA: TGCGCCAGCAGCTTGGGCCGGGGGGGCACAGATACGCAGTATTTT
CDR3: CASSLGRGGTDTQYF

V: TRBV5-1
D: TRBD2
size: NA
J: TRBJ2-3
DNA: TGCGCCAGCAGCGGGGCTGCGGGGGGTGGAGATACGCAGTATTTT
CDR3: CASSGAAGGGDTQYF

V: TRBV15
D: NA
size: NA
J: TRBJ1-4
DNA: TGTGCCACCAGTCGAAGGACAGCGAGAAATGAAAAACTGTTTTTT
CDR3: CATSRRTARNEKLFF

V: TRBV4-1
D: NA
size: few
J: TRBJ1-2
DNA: TGCGCCAGCAGGGTTCCGGGACAACTGGCGAGAGGCTACACCTTC
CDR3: CASRVPGQLARGYTF

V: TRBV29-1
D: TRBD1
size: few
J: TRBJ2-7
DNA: TGCAGCGCAGGGAGGGACAGGGGCGGGTCGGGCGAGCAGTACTTC
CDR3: CSAGRDRGGSGEQYF

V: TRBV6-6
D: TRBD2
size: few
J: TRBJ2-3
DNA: TGTGCCAGCAGTCCGAGCGGGGATGGGCAGTATTTT
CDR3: CASSPSGDGQYF

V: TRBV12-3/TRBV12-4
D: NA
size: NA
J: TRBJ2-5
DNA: TGTGCCAGCAGTTCCAGGGGAAGTGGGACCCAGTACTTC
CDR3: CASSSRGSGTQYF

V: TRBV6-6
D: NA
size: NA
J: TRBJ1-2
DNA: TGTGCCAGCAGAACAGACGGCCTCTATGGCTACACCTTC
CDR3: CASRTDGLYGYTF

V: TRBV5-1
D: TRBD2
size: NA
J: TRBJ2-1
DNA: TGCGCCAGCAGCATGACGCGGGGGGGCTCCTACAATGAGCAGTTCTTC
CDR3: CASSMTRGGSYNEQFF

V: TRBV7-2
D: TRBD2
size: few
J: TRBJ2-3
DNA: TGTGCCAGCAGCTTGGGACTAGTAGGGGATACGCAGTATTTT
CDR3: CASSLGLVGDTQYF

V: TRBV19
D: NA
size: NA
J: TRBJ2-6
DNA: TGTGCCAGTACCACCCTTGGGGGGTCTGGGGCCAACGTCCTGACTTTC
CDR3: CASTTLGGSGANVLTF

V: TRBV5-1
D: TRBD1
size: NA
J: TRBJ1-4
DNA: TGCGCCAGCAGCCGCGGACAGGGGGCAACTAATGAAAAACTGTTTTTT
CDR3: CASSRGQGATNEKLFF

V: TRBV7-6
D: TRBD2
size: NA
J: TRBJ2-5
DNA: TGTGCCAGCAGCCCGCGACTCAGCGGGGTAAAAGAGACCCAGTACTTC
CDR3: CASSPRLSGVKETQYF

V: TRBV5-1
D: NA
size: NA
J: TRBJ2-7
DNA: TGCGCCAGCAGCTTGGCCGAGGGCTACTCCGAACTCTACGAGCAGTACTTC
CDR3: CASSLAEGYSELYEQYF

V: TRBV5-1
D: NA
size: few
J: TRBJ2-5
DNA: TGCGCCAGCACCAAAGGGGGTCGAGAGACCCAGTACTTC
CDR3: CASTKGGRETQYF

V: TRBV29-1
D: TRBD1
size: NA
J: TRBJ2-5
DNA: TGCAGCGTCCTCCCCTGGGACAGGGCCCAAGAGACCCAGTACTTC
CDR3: CSVLPWDRAQETQYF

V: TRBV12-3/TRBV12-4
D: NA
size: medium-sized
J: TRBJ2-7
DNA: TGTGCCAGCAGTTTTTGGACACCCTACGAGCAGTACTTC
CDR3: CASSFWTPYEQYF

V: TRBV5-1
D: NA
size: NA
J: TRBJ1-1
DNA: TGCGCCAGCAGCCCAGATGGTAACACTGAAGCTTTCTTT
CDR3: CASSPDGNTEAFF

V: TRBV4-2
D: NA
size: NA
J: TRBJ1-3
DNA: TGTGCCAGCAGCCGCCCGGGGGCGGGCACCATATATTTT
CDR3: CASSRPGAGTIYF

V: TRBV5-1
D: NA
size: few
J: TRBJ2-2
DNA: TGCGCCAGCAGCGGGGGACAAGGCGGGGAGCTGTTTTTT
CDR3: CASSGGQGGELFF

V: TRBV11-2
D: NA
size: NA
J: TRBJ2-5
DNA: TGTGCCAGCAGCGAAGTCGGGGGAGTCGGAGAGACCCAGTACTTC
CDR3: CASSEVGGVGETQYF

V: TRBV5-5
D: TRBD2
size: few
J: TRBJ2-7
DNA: TGTGCCAGCAGCTCAGACGCCACTAGCGGGAGCTCCTACGAGCAGTACTTC
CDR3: CASSSDATSGSSYEQYF

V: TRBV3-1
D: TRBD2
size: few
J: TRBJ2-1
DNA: TGTGCCAGCAGCGAAAGACGGGGGGTCTCCTACAATGAGCAGTTCTTC
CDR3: CASSERRGVSYNEQFF

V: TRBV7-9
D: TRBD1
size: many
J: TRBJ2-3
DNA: TGTGCCACCGGACAGGGTGGAGATACGCAGTATTTT
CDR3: CATGQGGDTQYF

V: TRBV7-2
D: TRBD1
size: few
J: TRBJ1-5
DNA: TGTGCCAGCAGCCCATCCCCAGGGACAGGGGTGGCCCAGCATTTT
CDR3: CASSPSPGTGVAQHF

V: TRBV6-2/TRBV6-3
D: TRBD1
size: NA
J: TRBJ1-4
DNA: TGTGCCAGCAGTTGGAGCGATACAGGGGCGGCAACTAATGAAAAACTGTTTTTT
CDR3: CASSWSDTGAATNEKLFF

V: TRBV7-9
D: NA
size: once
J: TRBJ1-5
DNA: TGTGCCAGCAGCTCAGGACACCCAGATGGGAGCAATCAGCCCCAGCATTTT
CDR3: CASSSGHPDGSNQPQHF

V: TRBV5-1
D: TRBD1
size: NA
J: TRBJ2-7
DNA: TGCGCCAGCACGTTTTGGGACAGGGCGCCTTTC
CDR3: CASTFWDRAPF

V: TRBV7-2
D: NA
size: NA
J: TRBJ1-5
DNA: TGTGCCAGCAGCTTAGGGCAAGATCAGCCCCAGCATTTT
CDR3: CASSLGQDQPQHF

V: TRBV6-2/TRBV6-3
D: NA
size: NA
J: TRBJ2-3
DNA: TGTGCCAGCACCCCTTGGCCCTCTACTAGCACAGATACGCAGTATTTT
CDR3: CASTPWPSTSTDTQYF

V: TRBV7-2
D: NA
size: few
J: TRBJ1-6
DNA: TGTGCCAGCAGCCTAATGGACTCCTATAATTCACCCCTCCACTTT
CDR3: CASSLMDSYNSPLHF

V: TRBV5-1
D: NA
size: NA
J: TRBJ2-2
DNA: TGCGCCAGCAGCTTCCGAGCCGCCGGGGAGCTGTTTTTT
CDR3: CASSFRAAGELFF

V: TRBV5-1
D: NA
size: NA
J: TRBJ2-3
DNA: TGCGCCAGCACTAACCCGGGATTCGGGGATACGCAGTATTTT
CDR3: CASTNPGFGDTQYF

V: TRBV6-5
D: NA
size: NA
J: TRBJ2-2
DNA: TGTGCCAGCAGACGGCTCACCGGGGAGCTGTTTTTT
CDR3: CASRRLTGELFF

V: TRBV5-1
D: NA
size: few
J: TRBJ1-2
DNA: TGCGCCAGCAGCTTGGCTGAGACCACTGGCTACACCTTC
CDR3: CASSLAETTGYTF

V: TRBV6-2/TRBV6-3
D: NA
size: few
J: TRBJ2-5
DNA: TGTGCCAGCAGTTCCGTTCCCGAGACCCAGTACTTC
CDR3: CASSSVPETQYF

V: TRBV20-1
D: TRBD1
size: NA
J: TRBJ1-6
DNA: TGCAGTGCTAGGACAGGGTCTTCACCCCTCCACTTT
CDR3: CSARTGSSPLHF

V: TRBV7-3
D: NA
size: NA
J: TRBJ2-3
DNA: TGTGCCAGCAGCTTAAGGGGAGCGGTAACAGATACGCAGTATTTT
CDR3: CASSLRGAVTDTQYF

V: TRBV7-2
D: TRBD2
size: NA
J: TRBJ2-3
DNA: TGTGCCAGCAGCGCGACAGGCCCTCCGGGGGGGACGCAGTATTTT
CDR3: CASSATGPPGGTQYF